These T cell receptor beta chains were read from a single sample in a study of T cells in Graves' hyperthyroidism and ophthalmopathy. A single record per CDR3 protein comes from TCRdb applying MiXCR to the multiplex PCR reads. This table has 350,000 or so distinct CDR3 sequences, 20% to 25% appearing once. The source material was blood. The receptors come from a woman in her fifties or sixties with Graves' hyperthyroidism. The CDR3 runs from the conserved cysteine through the conserved F or W. A D gene is named only where the DNA matches it firmly. Expanded clones get a size class; other rows say once, few or many, or leave the size out.

clone_size: few; d_call: -; v_call: TRBV7-9; cdr3_length: 13; j_call: TRBJ2-2; cdr3_nt: TGTGCCAGCAGCGGGACTCCCACCGGGGAGCTGTTTTTT; cdr3_aa: CASSGTPTGELFF
clone_size: -; d_call: TRBD2; v_call: TRBV5-4; cdr3_length: 18; j_call: TRBJ2-3; cdr3_nt: TGTGCCAGCAGCTTGGTTGGCCCCGGGACTAGCGGAAGAGATACGCAGTATTTT; cdr3_aa: CASSLVGPGTSGRDTQYF
clone_size: many; d_call: -; v_call: TRBV3-1; cdr3_length: 15; j_call: TRBJ1-5; cdr3_nt: TGTGCCAGCAGCCAAGGTGTCACCACGAATCAGCCCCAGCATTTT; cdr3_aa: CASSQGVTTNQPQHF
clone_size: few; d_call: TRBD1; v_call: TRBV27; cdr3_length: 15; j_call: TRBJ1-1; cdr3_nt: TGTGCCAGCAGTTTATCAGGGGGCATGAACACTGAAGCTTTCTTT; cdr3_aa: CASSLSGGMNTEAFF
clone_size: many; d_call: TRBD2; v_call: TRBV7-2; cdr3_length: 16; j_call: TRBJ2-4; cdr3_nt: TGTGCCAGCAGCTTATATGGGGGGGGGTCGCAAAACATTCAGTACTTC; cdr3_aa: CASSLYGGGSQNIQYF
clone_size: -; d_call: -; v_call: TRBV6-6; cdr3_length: 16; j_call: TRBJ2-3; cdr3_nt: TGTGCCAGCAGTTACGGGGGGTCCAGCGGCACAGATACGCAGTATTTT; cdr3_aa: CASSYGGSSGTDTQYF
clone_size: many; d_call: -; v_call: TRBV11-2; cdr3_length: 17; j_call: TRBJ2-1; cdr3_nt: TGTGCCAGCAGCTTAGTCCTCCAGGTTCCCTCCTACAATGAGCAGTTCTTC; cdr3_aa: CASSLVLQVPSYNEQFF
clone_size: -; d_call: -; v_call: TRBV10-2; cdr3_length: 12; j_call: TRBJ1-1; cdr3_nt: TGCGCCAGCGCAGGAATGAACACTGAAGCTTTCTTT; cdr3_aa: CASAGMNTEAFF
clone_size: few; d_call: TRBD2; v_call: TRBV13; cdr3_length: 16; j_call: TRBJ2-3; cdr3_nt: TGTGCCAGCAGCCCGAAAAGCGGGGGGGCCATAGATACGCAGTATTTT; cdr3_aa: CASSPKSGGAIDTQYF
clone_size: -; d_call: TRBD1; v_call: TRBV19; cdr3_length: 14; j_call: TRBJ2-1; cdr3_nt: TGTGCCAGTAGTGCTCGGGACAGTCACAATGAGCAGTTCTTC; cdr3_aa: CASSARDSHNEQFF
clone_size: once; d_call: -; v_call: TRBV2; cdr3_length: 13; j_call: TRBJ2-7; cdr3_nt: TGTGCCAGCAGTGTCTACAGCTCCTACGAGCAGTACTTC; cdr3_aa: CASSVYSSYEQYF
clone_size: many; d_call: -; v_call: TRBV11-2; cdr3_length: 14; j_call: TRBJ1-1; cdr3_nt: TGTGCCAGCAGCTTAGGTACGAGGAACACTGAAGCTTTCTTT; cdr3_aa: CASSLGTRNTEAFF